Listed below are T cell receptor beta chains from one sample, sequenced in a study of T cells of healthy individuals. TCRdb recomputed calls from the 5' RACE reads with MiXCR, one row per CDR3 protein. The table includes 100,000 or so distinct CDR3 sequences, 17% detected once. The source is a human donor in good health. Both conserved end residues are part of each CDR3. A D gene is named only where the DNA matches it firmly. Clone size is shown for a subset of rows, as once, few, many or a class of expanded clone.

v_gene: TRBV20-1
d_gene: NA
j_gene: TRBJ2-7
abundance: many
CDR3nt: TGCAGTGCTAGAGAAGGCGGGGACTCCTACGAGCAGTACTTC
CDR3aa: CSAREGGDSYEQYF

v_gene: TRBV4-3
d_gene: TRBD2
j_gene: TRBJ2-1
abundance: NA
CDR3nt: TGCGCCAGCAGCCAAGATTTCCGGGGGGAGGACAATGAGCAGTTCTTC
CDR3aa: CASSQDFRGEDNEQFF

v_gene: TRBV7-2
d_gene: TRBD1
j_gene: TRBJ1-6
abundance: many
CDR3nt: TGTGCCAGCAGCGGTACAGGGGGTAGCTCACCCCTCCACTTT
CDR3aa: CASSGTGGSSPLHF

v_gene: TRBV13
d_gene: NA
j_gene: TRBJ1-5
abundance: NA
CDR3nt: TGTTCCAGCAGCTGGTCGGAGTATCAGCCCCAGCATTTT
CDR3aa: CSSSWSEYQPQHF

v_gene: TRBV28
d_gene: NA
j_gene: TRBJ2-1
abundance: many
CDR3nt: TGTGCCAGCACTACCCAGGGGAATGAGCAGTTCTTC
CDR3aa: CASTTQGNEQFF

v_gene: TRBV3-1
d_gene: NA
j_gene: TRBJ1-1
abundance: many
CDR3nt: TGTGCCAGCGCGACGGCCACTGAAGCTTTCTTT
CDR3aa: CASATATEAFF

v_gene: TRBV3-1
d_gene: NA
j_gene: TRBJ1-2
abundance: many
CDR3nt: TGTGCCAGCCGAATCCGGGGGGAACATGGCTACACCTTC
CDR3aa: CASRIRGEHGYTF

v_gene: TRBV20-1
d_gene: TRBD1
j_gene: TRBJ1-1
abundance: NA
CDR3nt: TGCAGTGCTAGGTCGACAGGGTGGGAGTCTGAAGCTTTCTTT
CDR3aa: CSARSTGWESEAFF

v_gene: TRBV2
d_gene: NA
j_gene: TRBJ2-5
abundance: NA
CDR3nt: TGTGCCAGCAGTGAACGACGGGAGACCCAGTACTTC
CDR3aa: CASSERRETQYF

v_gene: TRBV12-3/TRBV12-4
d_gene: NA
j_gene: TRBJ1-2
abundance: NA
CDR3nt: TGTGCCAGCAGTCCCCCCGGCAGAGGAACCTATGGCTACACCTTC
CDR3aa: CASSPPGRGTYGYTF

v_gene: TRBV5-1
d_gene: NA
j_gene: TRBJ2-3
abundance: NA
CDR3nt: TGCGCCAGCAGCGGCGCGGGGACAGGCACAGATACGCAGTATTTT
CDR3aa: CASSGAGTGTDTQYF

v_gene: TRBV25-1
d_gene: NA
j_gene: TRBJ2-5
abundance: many
CDR3nt: TGTGCCAGCAGTGACGGGACGGCGTTTTGGCAAGAGACCCAGTACTTC
CDR3aa: CASSDGTAFWQETQYF

v_gene: TRBV20-1
d_gene: NA
j_gene: TRBJ2-2
abundance: NA
CDR3nt: TGCAGTGCTACCGCCGGGGCCCCGAACACCGGGGAGCTGTTTTTT
CDR3aa: CSATAGAPNTGELFF

v_gene: TRBV7-2
d_gene: NA
j_gene: TRBJ1-1
abundance: few
CDR3nt: TGTGCCAGCAGCACCCGACGGACTAACACTGAAGCTTTCTTT
CDR3aa: CASSTRRTNTEAFF

v_gene: TRBV7-2
d_gene: TRBD1
j_gene: TRBJ1-5
abundance: NA
CDR3nt: TGTGCCAGCAGCTTGGGTGACAGGGGGCGAAGTCAGCCCCAGCATTTT
CDR3aa: CASSLGDRGRSQPQHF

v_gene: TRBV12-3/TRBV12-4
d_gene: NA
j_gene: TRBJ1-4
abundance: NA
CDR3nt: TGTGCCAGCAGTTTTGAGAGGGGTCTAAGTGAAAAACTGTTTTTT
CDR3aa: CASSFERGLSEKLFF

v_gene: TRBV2
d_gene: TRBD1
j_gene: TRBJ1-5
abundance: many
CDR3nt: TGTGCCAGCAGTGAGGACAGGGGTCAGCCCCAGCATTTT
CDR3aa: CASSEDRGQPQHF

v_gene: TRBV6-1
d_gene: NA
j_gene: TRBJ1-4
abundance: NA
CDR3nt: TGTGCCAGCGTGCGGGGTCCCAATGAAAAACTGTTTTTT
CDR3aa: CASVRGPNEKLFF

v_gene: TRBV6-2/TRBV6-3
d_gene: NA
j_gene: TRBJ1-2
abundance: few
CDR3nt: TGTGCCAGCACCCATTCCAGGGGAAGTGGCTATGGCTACACCTTC
CDR3aa: CASTHSRGSGYGYTF

v_gene: TRBV28
d_gene: NA
j_gene: TRBJ1-1
abundance: NA
CDR3nt: TGTGCCAGCAGTTTCCCAGAACAGGGCGTGGGCACTGAAGCTTTCTTT
CDR3aa: CASSFPEQGVGTEAFF

v_gene: TRBV27
d_gene: NA
j_gene: TRBJ1-5
abundance: NA
CDR3nt: TGTGCCAGCAGGGAGGGGAGCAATCAGCCCCAGCATTTT
CDR3aa: CASREGSNQPQHF

v_gene: TRBV20-1
d_gene: TRBD2
j_gene: TRBJ2-1
abundance: NA
CDR3nt: TGCAGTGTTTTCGGGACTACTCCCACAAGCTCCTACAATGAGCAGTTCTTC
CDR3aa: CSVFGTTPTSSYNEQFF

v_gene: TRBV4-3
d_gene: NA
j_gene: TRBJ2-1
abundance: NA
CDR3nt: TGCGCCAGCAGCCAAACCCCTAGTCCGCACCCCTACAATGAGCAGTTCTTC
CDR3aa: CASSQTPSPHPYNEQFF

v_gene: TRBV2
d_gene: NA
j_gene: TRBJ2-3
abundance: NA
CDR3nt: TGTGCCAGCAGAATCATGGATACGCAGTATTTT
CDR3aa: CASRIMDTQYF

v_gene: TRBV6-7
d_gene: TRBD1
j_gene: TRBJ2-7
abundance: NA
CDR3nt: TGTGCCAGCAGTAGGGACAGGGGATCCTACGAGCAGTACTTC
CDR3aa: CASSRDRGSYEQYF

v_gene: TRBV4-3
d_gene: TRBD1
j_gene: TRBJ1-5
abundance: few
CDR3nt: TGCGCCAGCAAAAAGGACAGGGGGAACAATCAGCCCCAGCATTTT
CDR3aa: CASKKDRGNNQPQHF

v_gene: TRBV2
d_gene: NA
j_gene: TRBJ2-5
abundance: NA
CDR3nt: TGTGCCAGCGGTGTAGTAGAAGAGACCCAGTACTTC
CDR3aa: CASGVVEETQYF